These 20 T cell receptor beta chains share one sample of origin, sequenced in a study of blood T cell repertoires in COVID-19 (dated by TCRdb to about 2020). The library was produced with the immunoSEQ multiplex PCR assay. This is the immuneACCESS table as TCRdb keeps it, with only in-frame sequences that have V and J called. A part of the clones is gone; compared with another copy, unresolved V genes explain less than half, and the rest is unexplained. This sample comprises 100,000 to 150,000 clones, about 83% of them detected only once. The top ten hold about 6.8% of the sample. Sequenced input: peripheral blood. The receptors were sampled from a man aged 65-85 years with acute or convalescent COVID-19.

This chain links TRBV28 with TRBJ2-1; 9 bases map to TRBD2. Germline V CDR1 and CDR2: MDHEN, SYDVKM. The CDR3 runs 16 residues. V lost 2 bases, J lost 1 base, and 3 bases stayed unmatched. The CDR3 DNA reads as TGTGCCAGCAGTTTACTGACTAGCGGATCCTACAATGAGCAGTTCTTC. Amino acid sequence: CASSLLTSGSYNEQFF.

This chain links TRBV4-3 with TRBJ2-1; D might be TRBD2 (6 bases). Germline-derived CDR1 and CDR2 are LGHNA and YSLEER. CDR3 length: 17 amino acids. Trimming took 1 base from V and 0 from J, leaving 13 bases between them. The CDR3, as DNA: TGCGCCAGCAGCCAAGTCTGGGGGACTGGCTCCTACAATGAGCAGTTCTTC. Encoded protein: CASSQVWGTGSYNEQFF.

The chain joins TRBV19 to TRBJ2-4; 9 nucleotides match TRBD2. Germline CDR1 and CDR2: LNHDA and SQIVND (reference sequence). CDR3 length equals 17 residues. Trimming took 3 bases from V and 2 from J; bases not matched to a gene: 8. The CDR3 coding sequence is TGTGCCAGTAGTATCGAGAATAGCGGGAGTTCCAAAAACATTCAGTACTTC. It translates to CASSIENSGSSKNIQYF.

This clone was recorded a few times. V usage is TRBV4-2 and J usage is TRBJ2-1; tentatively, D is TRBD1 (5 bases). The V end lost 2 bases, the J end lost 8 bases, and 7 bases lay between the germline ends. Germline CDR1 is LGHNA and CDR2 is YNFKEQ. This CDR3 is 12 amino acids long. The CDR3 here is CASSQLGDEQFF. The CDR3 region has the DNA TGTGCCAGCAGCCAATTAGGGGATGAGCAGTTCTTC.

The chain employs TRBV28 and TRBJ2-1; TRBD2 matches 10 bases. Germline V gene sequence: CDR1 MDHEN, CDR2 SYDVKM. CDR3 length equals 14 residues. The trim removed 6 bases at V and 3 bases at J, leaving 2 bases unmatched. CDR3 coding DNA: TGTGCCAGCAGGCCTAGCGGGGGCTACAATGAGCAGTTCTTC. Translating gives CASRPSGGYNEQFF.

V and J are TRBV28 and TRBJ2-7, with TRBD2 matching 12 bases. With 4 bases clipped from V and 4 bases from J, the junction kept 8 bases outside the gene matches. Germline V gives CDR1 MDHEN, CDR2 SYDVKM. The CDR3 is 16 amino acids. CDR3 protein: CASSSILAGGGYEQYF. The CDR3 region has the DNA TGTGCCAGCAGTTCCATACTAGCGGGAGGTGGATACGAGCAGTACTTC.

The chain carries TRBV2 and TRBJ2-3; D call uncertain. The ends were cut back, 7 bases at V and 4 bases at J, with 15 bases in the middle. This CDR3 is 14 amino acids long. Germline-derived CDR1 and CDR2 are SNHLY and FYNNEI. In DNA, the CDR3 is TGTGCCAGCATGAGAGGAGTACCTTCAGATACGCAGTATTTT. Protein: CASMRGVPSDTQYF.

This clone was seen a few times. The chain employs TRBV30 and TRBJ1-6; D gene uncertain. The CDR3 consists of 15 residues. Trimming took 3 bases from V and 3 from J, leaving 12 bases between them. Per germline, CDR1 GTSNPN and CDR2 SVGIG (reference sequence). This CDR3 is CAWRAGAYYNSPLHF. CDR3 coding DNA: TGTGCCTGGAGGGCCGGAGCCTACTATAATTCACCCCTCCACTTT.

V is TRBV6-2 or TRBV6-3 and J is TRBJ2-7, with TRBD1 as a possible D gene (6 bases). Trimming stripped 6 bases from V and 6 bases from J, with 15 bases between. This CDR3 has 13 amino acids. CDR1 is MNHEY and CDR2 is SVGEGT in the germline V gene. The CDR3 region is CASSPGTITEQYF. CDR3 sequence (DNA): TGTGCCAGCAGCCCCGGGACAATCACCGAGCAGTACTTC.

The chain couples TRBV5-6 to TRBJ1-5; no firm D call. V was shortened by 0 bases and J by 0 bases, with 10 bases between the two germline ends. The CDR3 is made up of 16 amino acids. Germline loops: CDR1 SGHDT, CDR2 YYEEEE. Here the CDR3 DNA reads TGTGCCAGCAGCTTGGGGCCTGATTATAGCAATCAGCCCCAGCATTTT. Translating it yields CASSLGPDYSNQPQHF. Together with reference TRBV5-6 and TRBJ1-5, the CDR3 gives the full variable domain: DAGVTQSPTHLIKTRGQQVTLRCSPKSGHDTVSWYQQALGQGPQFIFQYYEEEERQRGNFPDRFSGHQFPNYSSELNVNALLLGDSALYLCASSLGPDYSNQPQHFGDGTRLSIL.

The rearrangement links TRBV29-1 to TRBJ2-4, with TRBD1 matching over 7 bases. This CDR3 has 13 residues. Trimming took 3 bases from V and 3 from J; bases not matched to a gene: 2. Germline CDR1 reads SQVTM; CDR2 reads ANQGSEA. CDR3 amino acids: CSVESGGKNIQYF. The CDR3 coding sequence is TGCAGCGTTGAGTCAGGGGGCAAAAACATTCAGTACTTC.

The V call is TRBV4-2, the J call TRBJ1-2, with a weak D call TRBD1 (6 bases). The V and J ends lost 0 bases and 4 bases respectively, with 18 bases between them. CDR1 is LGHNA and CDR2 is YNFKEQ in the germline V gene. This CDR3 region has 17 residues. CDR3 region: CASSQEALQGPSYGYTF. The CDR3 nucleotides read TGTGCCAGCAGCCAAGAGGCCCTACAGGGTCCTTCCTATGGCTACACCTTC.

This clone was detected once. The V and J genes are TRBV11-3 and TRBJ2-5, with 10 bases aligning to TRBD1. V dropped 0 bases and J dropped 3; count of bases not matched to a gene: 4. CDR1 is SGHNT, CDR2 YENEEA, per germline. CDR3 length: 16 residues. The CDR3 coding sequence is TGTGCCAGCAGCTTAGATTTCGGGACAGGGGAAGAGACCCAGTACTTC. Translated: CASSLDFGTGEETQYF.

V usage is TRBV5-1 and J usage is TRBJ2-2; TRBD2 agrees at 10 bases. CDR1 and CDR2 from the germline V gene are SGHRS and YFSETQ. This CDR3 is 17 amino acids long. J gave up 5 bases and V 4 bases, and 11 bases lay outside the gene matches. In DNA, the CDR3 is TGCGCCAGCAGCAGTTCTAGCGGGGGATTAGAGACCGGGGAGCTGTTTTTT. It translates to CASSSSSGGLETGELFF.

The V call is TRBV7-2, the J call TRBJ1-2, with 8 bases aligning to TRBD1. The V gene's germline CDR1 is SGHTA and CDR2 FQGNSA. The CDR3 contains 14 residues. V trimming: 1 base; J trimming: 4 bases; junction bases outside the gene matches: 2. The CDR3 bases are TGTGCCAGCAGCTTAGGCCAGGGGGCCTATGGCTACACCTTC. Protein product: CASSLGQGAYGYTF.

CDR3 in DNA: TGTGCCAGCAGCTTGTTTGGGACAGAAGAGACCCAGTACTTC. This codes for CASSLFGTEETQYF. This chain uses TRBV5-6 with TRBJ2-5; 7 nucleotides align to TRBD1. The CDR3 totals 14 residues. The V gene's germline CDR1 is SGHDT and CDR2 YYEEEE. The V segment lost 1 base and the J segment 3 bases; nucleotides outside the gene matches: 3.

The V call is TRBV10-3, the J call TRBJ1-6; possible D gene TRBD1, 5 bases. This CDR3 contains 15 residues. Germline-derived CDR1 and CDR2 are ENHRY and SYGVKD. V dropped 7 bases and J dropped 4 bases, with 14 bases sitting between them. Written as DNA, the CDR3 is TGTGCCATCAAAAGGGGCCTTGATTATAATTCACCCCTCCACTTT. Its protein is CAIKRGLDYNSPLHF.

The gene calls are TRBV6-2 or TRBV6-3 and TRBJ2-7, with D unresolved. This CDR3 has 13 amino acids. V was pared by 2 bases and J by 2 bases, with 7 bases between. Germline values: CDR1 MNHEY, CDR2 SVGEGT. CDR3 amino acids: CASSYGSPYEQYF. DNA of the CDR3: TGTGCCAGCAGTTACGGCTCACCCTACGAGCAGTACTTC.

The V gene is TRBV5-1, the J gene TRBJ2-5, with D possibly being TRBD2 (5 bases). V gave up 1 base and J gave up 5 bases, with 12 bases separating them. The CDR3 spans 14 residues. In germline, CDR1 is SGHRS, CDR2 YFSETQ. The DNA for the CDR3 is TGCGCCAGCAGCTTGCCAGAGGGATCCGAGACCCAGTACTTC. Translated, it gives CASSLPEGSETQYF. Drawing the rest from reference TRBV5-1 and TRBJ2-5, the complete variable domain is KAGVTQTPRYLIKTRGQQVTLSCSPISGHRSVSWYQQTPGQGLQFLFEYFSETQRNKGNFPGRFSGRQFSNSRSEMNVSTLELGDSALYLCASSLPEGSETQYFGPGTRLLVL.

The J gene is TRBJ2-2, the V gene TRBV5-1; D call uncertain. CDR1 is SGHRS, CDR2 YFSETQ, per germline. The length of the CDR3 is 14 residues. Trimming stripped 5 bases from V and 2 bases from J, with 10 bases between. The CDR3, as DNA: TGCGCCAGCAGGGTAGCCTCCAACACCGGGGAGCTGTTTTTT. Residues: CASRVASNTGELFF.